The 9 T cell receptor beta chains in this list originate from one sample, sequenced in a study of blood T cell repertoires in COVID-19. Sequencing used immunoSEQ multiplex PCR; TCRdb keeps in-frame clones, though not all of them. The table records about 170,000 clones, about 74% of them present only once. The specimen sequenced was peripheral blood. These receptor sequences come from a woman aged 80 or older with acute or convalescent COVID-19.

This chain links TRBV14 with TRBJ2-3; TRBD1 matches 9 bases. CDR3 length: 14 amino acids. Germline CDR1 SGHDN, CDR2 FVKESK. J lost 4 bases, V lost 5 bases, and 4 bases had no gene match. The CDR3 DNA reads as TGTGCCAGCAGCTGGACAGGGGTACCAGATACGCAGTATTTT. Amino acids: CASSWTGVPDTQYF.

This clone was observed once. In DNA form, the CDR3 reads TGTGCCAGCAGTTACTTGAGAGGGGGTGAGACTGAAGCTTTCTTT. This gives the protein CASSYLRGGETEAFF. The chain joins TRBV6-5 to TRBJ1-1, with a weak D call TRBD1 (6 bases). The CDR3 loop spans 15 amino acids. Trimming pared 1 base from V and 5 bases from J, leaving 14 bases between. The germline V gene has CDR1 MNHEY and CDR2 SVGAGI.

V gene TRBV2 combines with J gene TRBJ1-4, with D tentatively TRBD1 (6 bases). Deletions cut 4 bases from V and 8 bases from J, with 14 bases between. The CDR3 runs 14 residues. The germline gives CDR1 SNHLY, CDR2 FYNNEI. The CDR3 DNA reads as TGTGCCAGCAGTGCGACAGGTGGGCGAGAAAAACTGTTTTTT. Amino acid sequence: CASSATGGREKLFF.

A note on this clone: The sample contains more than one DNA sequence encoding this CDR3. The V call is TRBV7-9, the J call TRBJ1-4; TRBD1 matches at 8 bases. CDR1 SEHNR and CDR2 FQNEAQ come from the germline V gene (reference sequence). Unmatched junction bases numbered 6, after V lost 5 bases and J lost 7 bases. This CDR3 has 14 amino acids. CDR3 loop: CASSLQGAVEKLFF. The CDR3 DNA reads as TGTGCCAGCAGCCTCCAGGGGGCGGTTGAAAAACTGTTTTTT.

J is TRBJ1-6 and V is TRBV7-9, with D hard to call. V was cut by 1 base and J by 12 bases, with 10 bases left in between. CDR1 and CDR2 from the germline V gene are SEHNR and FQNEAQ (reference sequence). CDR3 length: 13 residues. This CDR3 reads CASSLGAARPLHF. The DNA for the CDR3 is TGTGCCAGCAGCTTAGGAGCGGCCCGACCCCTCCACTTT.

J is TRBJ2-3 and V is TRBV2, with D perhaps TRBD2 (5 bases). CDR1 is SNHLY and CDR2 is FYNNEI in the germline V gene. The germline V and J ends were trimmed by 7 bases and 0 bases, with 17 bases remaining between them. This CDR3 spans 16 amino acids. The CDR3 spells CASKFRGGASTDTQYF. The CDR3 DNA follows: TGTGCCAGCAAATTTCGCGGAGGAGCTAGCACAGATACGCAGTATTTT.

The chain couples TRBV7-2 to TRBJ2-3; possibly TRBD2 for D (5 bases). The CDR3 length is 15 residues. Germline V gives CDR1 SGHTA, CDR2 FQGNSA. The V gene lost 5 bases and the J gene lost 0 bases, with 12 bases spanning the gap. The CDR3 loop reads CASSPEGVSTDTQYF. The CDR3 DNA follows: TGTGCCAGCAGCCCAGAGGGAGTTAGCACAGATACGCAGTATTTT.

The J gene is TRBJ2-3, the V gene TRBV2; no firm D call. The CDR3 has 12 amino acids. Germline CDR1 reads SNHLY; CDR2 reads FYNNEI. V lost 8 bases and J 6 bases, leaving 12 bases between the germline ends. As DNA, the CDR3 is TGTGCCAGCGGGTCCGACTCGGATACGCAGTATTTT. Residues: CASGSDSDTQYF.

The genes are TRBV10-1 and TRBJ2-3; D call uncertain. This CDR3 is built from 13 residues. The V and J ends lost 2 bases and 2 bases respectively, with 5 bases between them. Germline V lookup: CDR1 WNHNN, CDR2 SYGVQD (reference sequence). The CDR3 loop reads CASSELNTDTQYF. CDR3 in DNA: TGCGCCAGCAGTGAGCTTAACACAGATACGCAGTATTTT.